This TCR beta chain was captured in a study of cytomegalovirus exposure and HLA in healthy donors (dated by TCRdb to 2016 to 2017). Context from the whole study: An earlier analysis of roughly 500 of the donors reported 276 Gb of sequence data and 117 million unique TCR beta sequences obtained from around 170 million T cells. An early release covering approximately 600 HLA-typed donors comprised roughly 300 gigabases of sequencing data and roughly 86 million unique TCR sequences. Among the roughly 370 genotyped donors, under 90% belonged to the genetic ancestry cluster associated with self-reported Caucasian donors. The aim of the study was to test whether cataloging public T cell receptors could identify signatures of past pathogen exposure. Using immunosequencing, the study profiled T cell repertoires from some 670 subjects and related those repertoires to cytomegalovirus serostatus. In addition to the first cohort of several hundred subjects, a separate validation cohort of 130 or so different subjects was used. To predict cytomegalovirus infection status, the study combined high-throughput TCR immunosequencing, statistical association of individual TCRs with disease status, and machine learning. A later analysis re-analyzed previously published TCR beta repertoires from roughly 630 donors and added high-resolution HLA genotyping to study TCR occurrence patterns. The later analysis used no new phenotypic data to find candidate immune exposures, relying instead on TCR beta sequences and their occurrence across donors. An earlier analysis of around 540 of the donors applied high-throughput TCR beta sequencing to assess whether each TCR beta V gene segment acted as functional or pseudogenic. Alongside the repertoire data, information on donor age, sex, ethnicity and CMV serostatus was compiled. A later genetic analysis used genome-wide SNP genotypes for about 55% of the 666 donors, treating that subset as a discovery cohort. All discovery cohort repertoires had been generated using a single sequencing platform. Class I and class II HLA loci were covered by the typing at four-digit resolution. The number of donors typed differed by locus, with about 620-630 for A, B, C, DRB1 and DQB1, around 500 for DQA1, 606 for DPA1, and some 440 for DPB1. Four or five DR-DQ haplotypes were handled as single units for association and clustering because linkage in the cohort was strong. Among about 400 genotyped donors of the cohort, an average of around 220,000 unique TCR beta nucleotide sequences was sequenced per donor, of which about 19% were non-productive.

The CDR3 holds 12 amino acids from the cysteine to the phenylalanine. Kept here is only the CDR3 DNA, which spans 36 bases and is read in frame from base 1. V is shortened by 3 bases, J by 7 bases, and the region joining them spans 10 bases. From a lookup of the germline V gene, CDR1 and CDR2 are LGHNT and FRNRAP. For this clone: Its antigen specificity is not known.

What the research found in general, with its limitations: While some public TCRs were present in many individuals, most TCR sequences turned up only very rarely across donors. Some 16 rarely observed V segments, including chromosome 9 orphons, were excluded from the earlier analysis of about 500 of the donors because counts were too low. According to a later analysis, TCR association rates differed among HLA loci, with DRB1 alleles showing the most associated TCRs and HLA-C alleles showing the fewest. A further reported finding was that TCR beta sequences accurately predicted the HLA-A and HLA-B alleles for most subjects in the first cohort. The sequencing pipeline was judged likely to have produced a cluster of highly shared sequence variants as a technical artifact. At a false discovery rate of 0.05, a later analysis linked around 17,000 TCR beta sequences to specific HLA alleles. An association between a missense DCLRE1C variant and V-gene and J-gene trimming of TCR beta chains was found in a later genetic analysis and replicated in an independent cohort. When HLA alleles, especially DR and DQ, strongly co-occurred, attributing TCR associations to individual alleles was difficult. A later analysis found that most CMV-associated TCR beta chains appeared HLA-restricted, with HLA associations seemingly driven largely by CMV exposure. Because the 87-base-pair reads could not distinguish some IMGT-functional V segments, including TRBV6-2 and TRBV6-3, those segments were excluded. Sequencing depth was assumed to be roughly uniform across donors in the presence/absence analyses, though that assumption may not hold. According to the authors, the approach could potentially be generalized to other disease states and immunological phenotypes. Immune exposure information for the cohort was limited to CMV serostatus. In the study, approximately 160 TCR beta chains were listed as associated with cytomegalovirus. In an earlier analysis of 500 to 650 of the donors, most TCR beta V segments appeared in productive rearrangements about 87% or about 30% of the time, broadly matching IMGT annotations. In both the original and validation cohorts, the classifier was reported to diagnose cytomegalovirus status with high specificity and sensitivity. According to a later analysis, parvovirus B19, influenza, CMV and Epstein-Barr virus appeared linked to several top co-occurrence clusters. HLA typing was unavailable for some donors at each locus, so association tests used only the typed subset. A later genetic analysis reported fewer N-insertions in productive TCRs among donors in an Asian-associated ancestry cluster than the roughly 720-donor mean. Compared with equally common non-associated chains, HLA-associated TCR beta chains in a later analysis were more clonally expanded and had lower generation probabilities. This cohort had only TCR beta chains sequenced, and the lack of alpha or paired-chain data limited which features could be detected. In vitro tests confirmed that three of the cytomegalovirus-associated TCR beta chains recognize cytomegalovirus antigens. Linkage disequilibrium might explain the correlated functional status among segregating V segments, but an unknown experimental factor could not be ruled out.

In total, approximately 700 healthy bone marrow donors made up the cohort. Cohort members were all nominally healthy when sampled, although unrecorded immune exposures were likely present. The donor tested CMV seropositive and was one of the 289 seropositive cohort members. Every donor gave a peripheral blood sample, and the peripheral blood mononuclear cells from that sample were used for TCR beta sequencing. The Qiagen DNeasy Blood Extraction Kit was used to extract genomic DNA from the blood cell samples. The method behind the library was the immunoSEQ multiplex PCR assay. For the multiplex PCR, a mixture combining 60 forward primers for TCR Vbeta segments and 13 reverse primers for TCR Jbeta segments was used. The CDR3 region of rearranged TCR beta genes was amplified from genomic DNA with a multiplex PCR assay. On the Illumina HiSeq System, the amplified TCR beta libraries were sequenced as 87-base-pair reads. In the authors' own workflow: In a later analysis, some 80 million unique TCR beta chains were counted across the 500 to 850 repertoires, and roughly 9.9 million of these chains were shared by at least two donors. To remove PCR and sequencing errors, raw reads were error-corrected and collapsed into unique sequences using a nearest-neighbor algorithm that merged closely related sequences. Alignment of CDR3 sequences to IMGT reference sequences was used to assign V, D and J gene segments. For a sequence to be retained, at least a six-nucleotide match to both a V gene segment and a J gene segment was required. A rearrangement counted as productive if the CDR3 had no stop codons and remained in frame with V and J, and every other rearrangement counted as non-productive. CDR3 was defined by IMGT convention, running from the second conserved V-encoded cysteine to the conserved J-encoded phenylalanine. The earlier analysis of 500 to 750 of the donors excluded any sequence lacking an unambiguous match to a single V gene segment. An earlier analysis of just under 600 of the donors called V segments functional above 56.7% productive rearrangements and segregating when the between-donor standard deviation exceeded 5%. A statistical classification framework was built to diagnose cytomegalovirus status from the catalog of TCR beta chain sequences. In a later analysis, TCR nucleotide sequences were compared against IMGT/GENE-DB human TR gene sequences so that V and J genes could be assigned. The TCRdist pipeline was used in a later analysis to assign CDR3 sequences and most-parsimonious VDJ recombination scenarios. A later analysis defined each TCR beta chain by its CDR3 amino acid sequence plus V-gene family, and excluded reads lacking a unique V-gene family. To address suspected cross-contamination and a sequencing artifact, a later analysis removed under 600 highly shared, low-generation-probability nucleotide sequences. In a later analysis, a clonal expansion index was calculated for each public chain from normalized within-repertoire ranks of inferred template counts. In a later analysis, generation probabilities were computed using a VDJ recombination model fitted to out-of-frame rearrangements, and the results were checked against IGoR. A later analysis scored TCR-TCR, TCR-HLA and TCR-CMV co-occurrence with hypergeometric tests, applying a repertoire-size bias correction to TCR pairs. In a later analysis, false discovery rates were estimated by permuting HLA or CMV assignments 20 times. In a later analysis, co-occurring TCRs were grouped using DBSCAN, with TCRdist sequence similarity added in when clustering inside HLA-allele-positive subsets. Repertoires with fewer than 30,000 or more than 120,000 public chains, plus five repertoires with anomalous nucleotide sharing, were excluded from co-occurrence clustering. Imported from immuneACCESS, the table was reduced by TCRdb to in-frame sequences with V and J called. These copies leave out some clones; in studies compared against another copy, an unresolved V gene accounts for under half, and the cause of the remainder is not known. For V, J and clone size, that table is used; D and trimming come from the DNA. The sample's own table lists about 170,000 clones. Around 0.79% of the sample belongs to the ten largest clones.

The chain is assembled from TRBV12-5 and TRBJ2-7; tentative D gene TRBD1, with 5 bases matching. The source of this sequence is a woman between 18 and 29 years old in good health and CMV-seropositive. The specimen sequenced was PBMCs. The DNA reads TGTGCTAGTGGTTTCAGGGTGGGGGAGCAGTACTTC. Protein translation: CASGFRVGEQYF.